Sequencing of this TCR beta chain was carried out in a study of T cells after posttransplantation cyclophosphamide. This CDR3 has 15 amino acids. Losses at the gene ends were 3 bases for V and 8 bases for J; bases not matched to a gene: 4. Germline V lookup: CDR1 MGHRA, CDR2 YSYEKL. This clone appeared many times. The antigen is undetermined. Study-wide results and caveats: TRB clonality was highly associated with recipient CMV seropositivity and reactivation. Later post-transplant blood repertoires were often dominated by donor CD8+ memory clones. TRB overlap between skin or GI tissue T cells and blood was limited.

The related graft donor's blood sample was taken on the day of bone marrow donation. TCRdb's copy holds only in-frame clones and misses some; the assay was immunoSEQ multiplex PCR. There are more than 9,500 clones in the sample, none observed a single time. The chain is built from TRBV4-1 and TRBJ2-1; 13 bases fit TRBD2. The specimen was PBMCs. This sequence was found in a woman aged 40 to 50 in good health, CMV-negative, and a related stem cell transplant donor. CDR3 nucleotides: TGCGCCAGCAGCCAGGGCGGACTAGCGGGGGATGAGCAGTTCTTC. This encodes CASSQGGLAGDEQFF.